This T cell receptor beta chain was sequenced during a study of T cell responses to AZD1222 COVID-19 vaccine. Generated by immunoSEQ multiplex PCR, the TCRdb table keeps only in-frame clones and is missing some. The repertoire has some 170,000 clones, around 89% of them found once; the top ten carry about 4.3%. This clone was counted a single time. Its antigen remains unknown. Trimming pared 1 base from V and 2 bases from J, leaving 18 bases between. Germline V lookup: CDR1 SGHAT, CDR2 FQNNGV. CDR3 length: 17 amino acids. Whole-study findings and limits: Every sample of the repertoires postdated the peak T cell response. Donors were largely white British and mainly female; clonal diversity was possibly underestimated. The breadth and depth of Spike-specific TCRs increased once two AZD1222 doses had been given.

The gene calls are TRBV11-2 and TRBJ2-7, with D maybe TRBD2 (6 bases). The origin of this receptor is an adult who received the MenACWY meningococcal vaccine as a control. The source was peripheral blood, collected 28 days after the second dose of the MenACWY control vaccine. The CDR3 reads CASSLGLGRMGTYEQYF. The CDR3 DNA reads TGTGCCAGCAGCTTAGGACTAGGCAGGATGGGTACCTACGAGCAGTACTTC.